The 32 T cell receptor beta chains reported below all come from one sample, sequenced in a study of T-cell reconstitution after alpha-beta-depleted transplantation in children. A TCRbeta library incorporating unique molecular identifiers was prepared. TCRdb passed the PCR reads through MiXCR, listing each CDR3 protein once. Here the sample spans about 170,000 distinct CDR3 sequences, around 10% being singletons. This specimen consisted of PBMCs, obtained before TCRalphabeta/CD19-depleted stem cell transplant. These receptors originate from a boy aged 2-9 years with acute myeloid leukemia, due to receive a stem cell transplant.

The V call is TRBV20-1, the J call TRBJ1-1; D possibly corresponds to TRBD1 (6 bases). Trimming left V 5 bases short and J 5 bases short, with 15 bases between. CDR3 length: 13 residues. Per germline, CDR1 DFQATT and CDR2 SNEGSKA (reference sequence). The chain's CDR3 is CSARRGRDTEAFF. In DNA form, the CDR3 reads TGCAGTGCTCGGCGGGGGCGTGATACTGAAGCTTTCTTT.

This clonotype was picked up a small number of times. V is TRBV4-1 and J is TRBJ2-2; 7 bases fit TRBD1. With 4 bases clipped from V and 0 bases from J, the junction kept 5 bases outside the gene matches. Germline loops: CDR1 MGHRA, CDR2 YSYEKL. The length of the CDR3 is 16 residues. As DNA, the CDR3 is TGCGCCAGCAGCCCGGGACAGAATACGAACACCGGGGAGCTGTTTTTT. Translation: CASSPGQNTNTGELFF.

The genes are TRBV18 and TRBJ2-4; D uncertain. The CDR3 has 14 amino acids. The ends were cut back, 2 bases at V and 0 bases at J, with 5 bases in the middle. In germline, CDR1 is KGHSH, CDR2 LQKENI. The CDR3 spells CASSPSVAKNIQYF. DNA of the CDR3: TGTGCCAGCTCACCAAGCGTAGCCAAAAACATTCAGTACTTC. Full variable domain (remainder filled in from reference TRBV18 and TRBJ2-4): NAGVMQNPRHLVRRRGQEARLRCSPMKGHSHVYWYRQLPEEGLKFMVYLQKENIIDESGMPKERFSAEFPKEGPSILRIQQVVRGDSAAYFCASSPSVAKNIQYFGAGTRLSVL.

The genes are TRBV3-1 and TRBJ2-2, with D unresolved. The CDR3 is made up of 18 amino acids. CDR1 and CDR2 from the germline V gene are LGHDT and YNNKEL (reference sequence). Written as DNA, the CDR3 is TGTACCTGCAGTTTTGAAAGGTTGACTCTCGGAGACACCGGGGAGCTGTTTTTT. Translating it yields CTCSFERLTLGDTGELFF.

This clonotype was seen many times. The genes are TRBV27 and TRBJ2-7, with D possibly TRBD1 on 5 matching bases. This CDR3 spans 15 amino acids. Germline CDR1 is MNHEY and CDR2 is SMNVEV (reference sequence). Trimming removed 5 bases at V and 5 bases at J, with 19 bases between. CDR3 sequence: CASSIVRTRPHEQYF. Here the CDR3 DNA reads TGTGCCAGCAGTATTGTCCGGACACGCCCCCACGAGCAGTACTTC.

Ten or more counts support this clonotype. The genes are TRBV5-6 and TRBJ1-1; D unresolved. CDR1 is SGHDT, CDR2 YYEEEE, per germline. Trimming pared 0 bases from V and 2 bases from J, leaving 8 bases between. The CDR3 contains 14 residues. CDR3 in amino acids: CASSLASLNTEAFF. DNA for the CDR3: TGTGCCAGCAGCTTGGCAAGCCTTAACACTGAAGCTTTCTTT.

The V call is TRBV7-7, the J call TRBJ2-5; 7 nucleotides line up with TRBD2. This CDR3 is 16 amino acids long. Per the germline V gene, CDR1 is SSHAT and CDR2 is FNYEAQ (reference sequence). V lost 2 bases, J lost 2 bases, and 8 bases stayed unmatched. CDR3 residues: CASSLRWGGVQETQYF. DNA of the CDR3: TGTGCCAGCAGCTTAAGGTGGGGGGGTGTACAAGAGACCCAGTACTTC.

The sample holds many counts of this clonotype. The CDR3 region is CASSQTDRLSYEQYF. The CDR3 bases are TGCGCCAGCAGCCAAACCGACAGATTATCCTACGAGCAGTACTTC. The chain couples TRBV5-1 to TRBJ2-7; D might be TRBD1 (5 bases). The CDR3 is 15 amino acids. The V and J ends lost 4 bases and 1 base respectively, with 15 bases between them. CDR1 is SGHRS and CDR2 is YFSETQ in the germline V gene. The whole variable domain, remainder taken from reference TRBV5-1 and TRBJ2-7, is KAGVTQTPRYLIKTRGQQVTLSCSPISGHRSVSWYQQTPGQGLQFLFEYFSETQRNKGNFPGRFSGRQFSNSRSEMNVSTLELGDSALYLCASSQTDRLSYEQYFGPGTRLTVT.

This clonotype has at least ten counts. The chain uses TRBV5-1 and TRBJ2-1; perhaps TRBD2 as D (5 bases). The CDR3 has 14 amino acids. The V gene lost 0 bases and the J gene lost 7 bases, with 11 bases spanning the gap. CDR1 and CDR2 from the germline V gene are SGHRS and YFSETQ. In DNA, the CDR3 is TGCGCCAGCAGCTTGGGAGGGCTGTGGAATGAGCAGTTCTTC. Translation: CASSLGGLWNEQFF.

This clonotype was detected many times. The chain couples TRBV18 to TRBJ2-7, with no clear D. Trimming left V 3 bases short and J 0 bases short, with 12 bases between. Per the germline V gene, CDR1 is KGHSH and CDR2 is LQKENI. The CDR3 is 15 residues long. CDR3 coding DNA: TGTGCCAGCTCACCCCCTGGATTGGGCTCCTACGAGCAGTACTTC. Translating gives CASSPPGLGSYEQYF.

This clonotype was detected many times. The V call is TRBV29-1, the J call TRBJ1-2; TRBD1 matches at 8 bases. The length of the CDR3 is 13 residues. Germline values: CDR1 SQVTM, CDR2 ANQGSEA. Trimming took 4 bases from V and 6 from J; bases not matched to a gene: 7. CDR3 region: CSVAPGQEDGYTF. The CDR3 DNA sequence: TGCAGCGTTGCCCCGGGACAGGAGGATGGCTACACCTTC.

The sample holds many counts of this clonotype. The chain employs TRBV7-3 and TRBJ2-3; 7 bases map to TRBD2. V trimming: 0 bases; J trimming: 0 bases; junction bases outside the gene matches: 0. The V gene's germline CDR1 is SGHTA and CDR2 FQGTGA. The CDR3 has 15 amino acids. The CDR3 DNA reads TGTGCCAGCAGCTTAACGGGGGGGAGCACAGATACGCAGTATTTT. It specifies CASSLTGGSTDTQYF.

This clonotype was observed many times. The chain recombines TRBV20-1 with TRBJ2-7; a possible D gene is TRBD2 (5 bases). Per germline, CDR1 DFQATT and CDR2 SNEGSKA (reference sequence). With 6 bases removed from V and 3 bases from J, the gap between germline ends came to 18 bases. This CDR3 has 14 amino acids. The CDR3 loop reads CSATPSGTFYEQYF. As DNA, the CDR3 is TGCAGTGCCACTCCCTCGGGAACCTTCTACGAGCAGTACTTC.

This clonotype showed up many times. The chain employs TRBV12-3 or TRBV12-4 and TRBJ1-2; 9 nucleotides line up with TRBD1. This CDR3 is 15 amino acids long. Unmatched junction bases numbered 8, after V lost 5 bases and J lost 4 bases. CDR3 loop: CASSETGGLSYGYTF. As DNA, the CDR3 is TGTGCCAGCAGTGAGACAGGGGGACTTAGCTATGGCTACACCTTC.

A word on this clonotype: A much larger clone lies a single base off, so this may be a read error. The chain has TRBV20-1 and TRBJ1-2; possible D gene TRBD1, 5 bases. Germline-derived CDR1 and CDR2 are DFQATT and SNEGSKA (reference sequence). This CDR3 region has 12 residues. Here the CDR3 reads CSASRGHYGYPF. CDR3 DNA sequence: TGCAGTGCTTCAAGGGGTCACTATGGCTACCCCTTC.

This clonotype was counted ten times or more. This CDR3 is CSASSGLAGYQETQYF. In nucleotides, the CDR3 is TGCAGTGCTTCATCAGGACTAGCGGGTTACCAAGAGACCCAGTACTTC. This chain uses TRBV20-1 with TRBJ2-5; 11 nucleotides line up with TRBD2. Germline V lookup: CDR1 DFQATT, CDR2 SNEGSKA (reference sequence). With V trimmed by 5 bases and J by 0 bases, 8 bases remained unmatched. The CDR3 extends over 16 amino acids.

The table lists this clonotype with many counts. The CDR3 loop is CSITLGLAGPEQYF. CDR3 bases: TGCAGTATTACCCTGGGACTAGCTGGCCCCGAGCAGTACTTC. This chain joins TRBV20-1 and TRBJ2-7, with 9 bases identical to TRBD2. With 8 bases clipped from V and 6 bases from J, the junction kept 14 bases outside the gene matches. Germline CDR1 is DFQATT and CDR2 is SNEGSKA (reference sequence). The CDR3 spans 14 residues.

This clonotype was recorded many times. This chain connects TRBV9 to TRBJ1-1, with unresolved D. The CDR3 is 16 amino acids. V gave up 2 bases and J gave up 0 bases, with 14 bases separating them. Germline V gives CDR1 SGDLS, CDR2 YYNGEE. The CDR3 reads CASSVISTAMNTEAFF. The CDR3 bases are TGTGCCAGCAGCGTTATCAGTACAGCCATGAACACTGAAGCTTTCTTT.

Ten or more counts support this clonotype. The chain couples TRBV5-1 to TRBJ1-1; D gene unclear. The CDR3 is 14 residues long. In germline, CDR1 is SGHRS, CDR2 YFSETQ. The V and J ends lost 2 bases and 1 base respectively, with 9 bases between them. The CDR3, as DNA: TGCGCCAGCAGCTTAAGGTTGGGGAACACTGAAGCTTTCTTT. Amino acid sequence: CASSLRLGNTEAFF.

This clonotype has a count of ten or more. This chain links TRBV9 with TRBJ2-3, with a weak D call TRBD1 (5 bases). CDR3 size: 14 residues. Trimming removed 3 bases from V and 6 bases from J, with 14 bases in between. CDR1 is SGDLS, CDR2 YYNGEE, per germline. For the CDR3, the DNA is TGTGCCAGCAGCGCGCATACAGGTTCCGATACGCAGTATTTT. Translated: CASSAHTGSDTQYF.

This clonotype was observed many times. This rearrangement joins TRBV20-1 to TRBJ2-1; TRBD2 matches 10 bases. CDR1 is DFQATT and CDR2 is SNEGSKA in the germline V gene (reference sequence). V was pared by 7 bases and J by 6 bases, with 12 bases of the junction left unmatched. CDR3 length: 15 amino acids. The CDR3 here is CSVERASGSLNEQFF. The CDR3 region has the DNA TGCAGTGTGGAGCGGGCTAGCGGGAGTCTCAATGAGCAGTTCTTC.

This clonotype was observed many times. The chain carries TRBV20-1 and TRBJ1-4; D is undetermined. This CDR3 has 15 amino acids. With 0 bases removed from V and 7 bases from J, the gap between germline ends came to 15 bases. CDR1 is DFQATT and CDR2 is SNEGSKA in the germline V gene (reference sequence). In DNA form, the CDR3 reads TGCAGTGCTAGAGATGACGGGAGATCGGGTGAAAAACTGTTTTTT. It is translated as CSARDDGRSGEKLFF.

Only a few counts were recorded for this clonotype. The chain couples TRBV29-1 to TRBJ2-4; D gene uncertain. Germline loops: CDR1 SQVTM, CDR2 ANQGSEA. V was cut by 5 bases and J by 3 bases, with 14 bases left in between. This CDR3 has 14 residues. Here the CDR3 reads CSVYSGPGKNIQYF. The CDR3, as DNA: TGCAGCGTTTACAGTGGGCCGGGCAAAAACATTCAGTACTTC.

In its sample, this clonotype was seen many times. The chain carries TRBV28 and TRBJ2-3; D might be TRBD1 (5 bases). The length of the CDR3 is 14 residues. Germline CDR1 and CDR2: MDHEN and SYDVKM. Trimming left V 6 bases short and J 5 bases short, with 15 bases between. DNA for the CDR3: TGTGCCAGCAGGCCAGCAGGGCAGGGAGATACGCAGTATTTT. Translation: CASRPAGQGDTQYF.

This clonotype was picked up many times. V and J are TRBV11-2 and TRBJ2-1; TRBD2 agrees at 9 bases. With 10 bases clipped from V and 7 bases from J, the junction kept 8 bases outside the gene matches. The germline V gene encodes CDR1 SGHAT and CDR2 FQNNGV. CDR3 size: 13 residues. The CDR3 protein is CATSSGVANEQFF. The CDR3 DNA sequence: TGTGCCACCTCTAGCGGGGTCGCAAATGAGCAGTTCTTC.

This clonotype has at least ten counts. The CDR3 DNA reads as TGCAGCGTTGGAGGACAGGGGTGGAAGGAGCAGTACTTC. This gives the protein CSVGGQGWKEQYF. The chain combines TRBV29-1 with TRBJ2-7; 9 bases align to TRBD1. The CDR3 sequence is 13 residues long. V dropped 4 bases and J dropped 7; count of bases not matched to a gene: 8. Germline values: CDR1 SQVTM, CDR2 ANQGSEA.

This clonotype was recorded at least ten times. The chain links TRBV27 to TRBJ1-6; the D gene is possibly TRBD1 (6 bases). CDR1 is MNHEY, CDR2 SMNVEV, per germline (reference sequence). V dropped 5 bases and J dropped 5 bases, with 16 bases sitting between them. There are 16 residues in the CDR3. This CDR3 reads CASSKQGWYDNSPLHF. The DNA for the CDR3 is TGTGCCAGCAGTAAACAGGGATGGTACGATAATTCACCCCTCCACTTT.

Of note for this clonotype: A much larger clone differs by one base, so this may be a read error. The gene calls are TRBV20-1 and TRBJ2-1, with unresolved D. CDR1 and CDR2 from the germline V gene are DFQATT and SNEGSKA (reference sequence). V was cut by 4 bases and J by 10 bases, with 11 bases left in between. The CDR3 totals 11 residues. For the CDR3, the DNA is TGCAGTGCTACGGATCGGCGAGAGCAGTTCTTC. Protein sequence: CSATDRREQFF.

The table lists this clonotype with a few counts. V and J are TRBV4-2 and TRBJ2-5; D may be TRBD2 (5 bases). The CDR3 runs to 16 residues. The V end was cut by 4 bases, the J end by 0 bases, with 15 bases between. CDR1 is LGHNA, CDR2 YNFKEQ, per germline. The CDR3 nucleotides read TGTGCCAGCAGCCCCGGACTGCTGACCTACCAAGAGACCCAGTACTTC. Its translation is CASSPGLLTYQETQYF.

This clonotype occurred many times. CDR3 region: CASSQTGTGGEKLFF. CDR3 DNA: TGTGCCAGCAGCCAGACCGGGACAGGGGGTGAAAAACTGTTTTTT. The chain links TRBV3-1 to TRBJ1-4, with 11 bases aligning to TRBD1. The CDR3 runs to 15 residues. Germline CDR1 reads LGHDT; CDR2 reads YNNKEL (reference sequence). V lost 3 bases, J lost 7 bases, and 4 bases stayed unmatched.

This clonotype is deemed medium-sized. The chain couples TRBV10-2 to TRBJ2-4; TRBD2 matches at 8 bases. The CDR3 covers 15 residues. V lost 10 bases and J lost 1; bases outside the gene matches: 9. CDR1 and CDR2 (germline): WSHSY, SAAADI. The CDR3, as DNA: TGCGCCATCGCGGGAGGCCCCCCGGCCAAAAACATTCAGTACTTC. Translated, it gives CAIAGGPPAKNIQYF.

This clonotype occurred many times. Relative to the germline gene, one junction end is altered; a read error may explain this. The gene calls are TRBV20-1 and TRBJ2-7; 10 bases map to TRBD2. This CDR3 is built from 15 residues. Germline CDR1 is DFQATT and CDR2 is SNEGSKA (reference sequence). This CDR3 reads CSAAPPGLAFYDQYF. CDR3 nucleotide sequence: TGCAGTGCTGCCCCGCCGGGACTAGCGTTCTACGATCAGTACTTC.